This T cell receptor beta chain was retrieved from a study of blood T cell repertoires in COVID-19. Study members were between about 18 and 90 years old and lived in about two dozen US regions. For recovered donors of Cohort 3, there were two negative PCRs, clearance, or symptom resolution. CDR1 is SGHAT, CDR2 FQNNGV, per germline. The CDR3 extends over 15 amino acids. J gave up 8 bases and V 7 bases, and 16 bases lay outside the gene matches. The table came from immunoSEQ multiplex PCR; TCRdb's copy has only in-frame clones and leaves some out. The table lists some 430,000 clones, 80% to 95% of them singletons.

The sequenced material came from PBMCs or T cells enriched from blood (not recorded which). The chain links TRBV11-2 to TRBJ1-2, with TRBD1 matching 7 bases. This TCR came from a man aged 18 to 30 who had recovered from COVID-19. CDR3 sequence (DNA): TGTGCCAGCACTTCATTAAAAGGCACAGGGGTCGGCTACACCTTC. The encoded protein is CASTSLKGTGVGYTF.